Shown below are 13 T cell receptor beta chains from a single sample sequenced in a study of low-dose radiotherapy and immunotherapy resistance in tumors. TRAV- and TRBV-specific primers primed first-strand cDNA, covering alpha and beta chains. The authors ran about 20 PCR cycles to amplify TCRs with a constant-region primer and V-primer adapter. TCRdb reprocessed the reads via MiXCR and lists one record per CDR3 protein. The sample lists about 30,000 distinct CDR3 sequences; around 50% were seen once. The time point is: after trial treatment. Treatment here: LDRT plus nivolumab, ipilimumab, low-dose cyclophosphamide and aspirin (RACIN trial). The starting material was PBMCs, obtained after low-dose radiotherapy plus immunotherapy. All receptors derive from a male donor with gallbladder cancer.

The chain couples TRBV5-4 to TRBJ2-1; 8 bases are shared with TRBD2. Germline V CDR1 and CDR2: SGHNT, YYREEE (reference sequence). The trim removed 1 base at V and 6 bases at J, leaving 6 bases unmatched. The CDR3 has 15 amino acids. The chain's CDR3 is CASSLPGGAGNEQFF. DNA for the CDR3: TGTGCCAGCAGCTTGCCCGGGGGGGCGGGCAATGAGCAGTTCTTC.

The chain couples TRBV9 to TRBJ2-2; 10 bases line up with TRBD2. CDR1 SGDLS and CDR2 YYNGEE come from the germline V gene. The CDR3 spans 17 residues. V was pared by 0 bases and J by 2 bases, with 4 bases of the junction left unmatched. As DNA, the CDR3 is TGTGCCAGCAGCGTAGCCACTAGCGGGGCAAACACCGGGGAGCTGTTTTTT. It codes for CASSVATSGANTGELFF.

Regarding this clonotype: This likely reflects a read error, since a far larger clone is one base away. The gene calls are TRBV5-5 and TRBJ2-5, with D unresolved. Deletions cut 5 bases from V and 10 bases from J, with 12 bases between. CDR1 SGHKS and CDR2 YYEKEE come from the germline V gene (reference sequence). This CDR3 contains 11 residues. CDR3: CASRRSIDQYF. The CDR3 nucleotides read TGTGCCAGCAGGAGGAGTATAGACCAGTACTTC.

The table lists this clonotype with many counts. The chain combines TRBV15 with TRBJ2-6, with 7 nucleotides matching TRBD1. V was clipped by 2 bases and J by 3 bases; unmatched bases: 4. There are 16 residues in the CDR3. Germline CDR1 LNHNV, CDR2 YYDKDF (reference sequence). This CDR3 is CATSRQTGVGANVLTF. The CDR3 nucleotides read TGTGCCACCAGCAGACAAACAGGGGTTGGGGCCAACGTCCTGACTTTC.

The gene calls are TRBV20-1 and TRBJ2-1; 9 bases match TRBD2. J gave up 4 bases and V 0 bases, and 4 bases lay outside the gene matches. Germline assignment: CDR1 DFQATT and CDR2 SNEGSKA (reference sequence). The CDR3 length is 15 residues. This CDR3 reads CSAREGSGGYNEQFF. In DNA, the CDR3 is TGCAGTGCTAGAGAAGGAAGCGGGGGGTACAATGAGCAGTTCTTC.

This clonotype was observed at least ten times. The chain has TRBV7-2 and TRBJ2-3; TRBD2 matches 11 bases. V lost 5 bases to trimming and J lost 0 bases; unmatched junction nucleotides: 7. Germline-derived CDR1 and CDR2 are SGHTA and FQGNSA. The CDR3 is made up of 17 amino acids. CDR3 amino acids: CASSHRLAGISTDTQYF. For the CDR3, the DNA is TGTGCCAGCAGCCACCGACTAGCGGGAATTAGCACAGATACGCAGTATTTT. The variable domain in full, completed from reference TRBV7-2 and TRBJ2-3, reads GAGVSQSPSNKVTEKGKDVELRCDPISGHTALYWYRQSLGQGLEFLIYFQGNSAPDKSGLPSDRFSAERTGGSVSTLTIQRTQQEDSAVYLCASSHRLAGISTDTQYFGPGTRLTVL.

This chain links TRBV5-1 with TRBJ2-3, with TRBD1 matching 8 bases. V shed 4 bases, J shed 6 bases, and the junction held 10 bases outside the gene matches. Germline CDR1 SGHRS, CDR2 YFSETQ. The CDR3 runs 15 residues. CDR3 bases: TGCGCCAGCAGCGAACCGGGACAGGCGGCCGATACGCAGTATTTT. It codes for CASSEPGQAADTQYF. Full variable domain (missing parts from reference TRBV5-1 and TRBJ2-3): KAGVTQTPRYLIKTRGQQVTLSCSPISGHRSVSWYQQTPGQGLQFLFEYFSETQRNKGNFPGRFSGRQFSNSRSEMNVSTLELGDSALYLCASSEPGQAADTQYFGPGTRLTVL.

The gene calls are TRBV6-8 and TRBJ1-5; TRBD1 matches at 8 bases. The V segment lost 5 bases and the J segment 6 bases; nucleotides outside the gene matches: 6. The CDR3 runs to 14 residues. CDR1 and CDR2 from the germline V gene are MNHGY and SAAAGT. The CDR3 spells CASSDDRGLQPQHF. CDR3 DNA: TGTGCCAGCAGTGACGACAGGGGTCTTCAGCCCCAGCATTTT.

This clonotype was counted once. This chain links TRBV5-4 with TRBJ1-6; maybe TRBD1 (6 bases). V was cut by 0 bases and J by 8 bases, with 9 bases left in between. The CDR3 totals 14 residues. Germline values: CDR1 SGHNT, CDR2 YYREEE (reference sequence). CDR3 DNA sequence: TGTGCCAGCAGCTTGGGGAGGGGGGATTCACCCCTCCACTTT. It yields the protein CASSLGRGDSPLHF. Full variable domain (remainder filled in from reference TRBV5-4 and TRBJ1-6): ETGVTQSPTHLIKTRGQQVTLRCSSQSGHNTVSWYQQALGQGPQFIFQYYREEENGRGNFPPRFSGLQFPNYSSELNVNALELDDSALYLCASSLGRGDSPLHFGNGTRLTVT.

The rearrangement uses TRBV12-3 or TRBV12-4 and TRBJ2-5, with a weak D call TRBD2 (5 bases). The CDR3 loop spans 13 amino acids. V shed 3 bases and J shed 6 bases, with 11 bases lying between them. The CDR3 is CASSFEGEQTQYF. The CDR3 nucleotides are TGTGCCAGCAGTTTCGAGGGAGAACAGACCCAGTACTTC.

The chain couples TRBV6-4 to TRBJ2-7, with a weak D call TRBD2 (5 bases). Germline CDR1 MRHNA, CDR2 SNTAGT. Trimming left V 5 bases short and J 0 bases short, with 17 bases between. The CDR3 sequence is 16 residues long. CDR3 DNA: TGTGCCAGCAGTCCTTCCGGTGGACTGAGCTCCTACGAGCAGTACTTC. Amino acids: CASSPSGGLSSYEQYF.

The chain couples TRBV2 to TRBJ2-1; perhaps D is TRBD1 or TRBD2 (6 bases each). Germline lookup yields CDR1 SNHLY and CDR2 FYNNEI. This CDR3 is built from 14 residues. The ends were cut back, 6 bases at V and 9 bases at J, with 18 bases in the middle. The CDR3 bases are TGTGCCAGCAGCGCCCAGAAAGGGGGGATTGAGCAGTTCTTC. Amino acids: CASSAQKGGIEQFF.

A remark on this clonotype: A far bigger clonotype differs at one base, so this is likely a read error. V and J are TRBV7-9 and TRBJ2-7, with 10 positions matching TRBD2. Germline values: CDR1 SEHNR, CDR2 FQNEAQ (reference sequence). The CDR3 extends over 16 amino acids. V was clipped by 5 bases and J by 7 bases; unmatched bases: 14. This CDR3 is CASSITAGGLYNEQYF. DNA for the CDR3: TGTGCCAGCAGCATTACAGCGGGAGGGCTCTACAATGAGCAGTACTTC.